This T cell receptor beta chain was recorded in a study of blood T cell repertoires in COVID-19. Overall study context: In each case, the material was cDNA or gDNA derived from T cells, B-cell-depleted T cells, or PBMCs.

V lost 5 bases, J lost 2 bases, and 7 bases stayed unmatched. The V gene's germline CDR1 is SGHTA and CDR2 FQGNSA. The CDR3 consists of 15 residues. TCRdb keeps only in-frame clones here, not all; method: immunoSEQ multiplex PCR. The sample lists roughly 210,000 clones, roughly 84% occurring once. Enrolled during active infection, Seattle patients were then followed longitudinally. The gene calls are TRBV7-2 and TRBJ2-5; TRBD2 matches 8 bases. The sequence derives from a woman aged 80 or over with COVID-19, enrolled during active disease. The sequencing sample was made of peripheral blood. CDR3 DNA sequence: TGTGCCAGCAGCCCGCGGGGGGCCCGGCAAGAGACCCAGTACTTC. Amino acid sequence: CASSPRGARQETQYF.